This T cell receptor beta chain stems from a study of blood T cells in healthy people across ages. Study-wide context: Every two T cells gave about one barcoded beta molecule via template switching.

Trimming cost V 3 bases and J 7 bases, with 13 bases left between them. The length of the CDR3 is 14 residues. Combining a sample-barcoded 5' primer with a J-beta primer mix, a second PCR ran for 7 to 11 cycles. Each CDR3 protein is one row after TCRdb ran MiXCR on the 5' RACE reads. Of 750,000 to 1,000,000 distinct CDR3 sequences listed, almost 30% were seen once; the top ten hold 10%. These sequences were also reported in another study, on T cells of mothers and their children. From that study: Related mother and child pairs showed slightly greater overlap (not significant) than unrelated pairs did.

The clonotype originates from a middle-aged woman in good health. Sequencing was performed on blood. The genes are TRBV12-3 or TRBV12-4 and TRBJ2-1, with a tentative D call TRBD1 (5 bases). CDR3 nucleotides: TGTGCCAGCAGTTTCCCCGGCAGGGAAAATGAGCAGTTCTTC. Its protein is CASSFPGRENEQFF.